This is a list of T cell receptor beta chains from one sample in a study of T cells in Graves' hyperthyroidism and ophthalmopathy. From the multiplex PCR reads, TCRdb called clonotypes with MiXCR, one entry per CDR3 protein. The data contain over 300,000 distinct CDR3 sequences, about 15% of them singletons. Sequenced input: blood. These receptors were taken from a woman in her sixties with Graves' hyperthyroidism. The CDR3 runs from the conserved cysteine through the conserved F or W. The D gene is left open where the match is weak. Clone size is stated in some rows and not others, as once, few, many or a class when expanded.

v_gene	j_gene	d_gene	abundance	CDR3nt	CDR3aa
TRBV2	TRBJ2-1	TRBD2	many	TGTGCCAGCACCACTCGGACTAGGAACAATGAGCAGTTCTTC	CASTTRTRNNEQFF
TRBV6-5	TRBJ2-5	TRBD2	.	TGTGCCAGCAGTTACGGACTAGCGGGATCCAAAGAGACCCAGTACTTC	CASSYGLAGSKETQYF
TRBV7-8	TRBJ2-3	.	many	TGTGCCAGCAGCCCGTCTAGCGATTCGATCACTAGCACAGATACGCAGTATTTT	CASSPSSDSITSTDTQYF
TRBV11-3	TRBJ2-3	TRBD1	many	TGTGCCAGCAGTGCCGGGACAGGGGGGGATACGCAGTATTTT	CASSAGTGGDTQYF
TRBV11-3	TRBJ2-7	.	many	TGTGCCAGCAGCTTAGTAAGGACGAGCTCCTACGAGCAGTACTTC	CASSLVRTSSYEQYF
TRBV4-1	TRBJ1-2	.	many	TGCGCCAGCAGCCAAGTTAACAGAAGAGGAAACTATGGCTACACCTTC	CASSQVNRRGNYGYTF
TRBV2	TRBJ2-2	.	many	TGTGCCAGCAATACGGAGCGCACCGGGGAGCTGTTTTTT	CASNTERTGELFF
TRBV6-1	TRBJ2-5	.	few	TGTGCCAGCAGTGAAGAGGTCGCCAGGGTGTTTAAGACCCAGTACTTC	CASSEEVARVFKTQYF
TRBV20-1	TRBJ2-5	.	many	TGCAGTGCTAGGGCCCTTCAAGAGACCCAGTACTTC	CSARALQETQYF
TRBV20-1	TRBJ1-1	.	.	TGCAGTGCCAAAAAATTTCCAGGGTTGAACACTGAAGCTTTCTTT	CSAKKFPGLNTEAFF
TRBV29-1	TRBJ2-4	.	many	TGCAGCGCAAAGGGAAACGGAAACATTCAGTACTTC	CSAKGNGNIQYF
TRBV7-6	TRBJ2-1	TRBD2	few	TGTGCCAGCAGCTTAGCGTCAGGGAGGGGTGGCGATGATGAGCAGTTCTTC	CASSLASGRGGDDEQFF
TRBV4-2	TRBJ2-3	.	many	TGTGCCAGCAGCCAAGGGGGGAGGGATACGCAGTATTTT	CASSQGGRDTQYF
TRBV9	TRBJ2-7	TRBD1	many	TGTGCCAGCAGCGTAGACCGGGACAGGGGCTACGAGCAGTACTTC	CASSVDRDRGYEQYF
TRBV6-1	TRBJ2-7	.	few	TGTGCCAGCAGGACCTCTAAGGGCGGGCCTTTCTACGAGCAGTACTTC	CASRTSKGGPFYEQYF
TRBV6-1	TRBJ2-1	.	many	TGTGCCAGCAGTAGAACGAAGAACCGGGACACCGGGGGGAATGAGCAGTTCTTC	CASSRTKNRDTGGNEQFF
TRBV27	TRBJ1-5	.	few	TGTGCCAGCAGTTTGGGGGGGCATGGCCAGCCCCAGCATTTT	CASSLGGHGQPQHF
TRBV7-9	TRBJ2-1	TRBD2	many	TGTGCCAGCAGCCGACTAGCGGGAGGGCCGAGTGAGCAGTTCTTC	CASSRLAGGPSEQFF
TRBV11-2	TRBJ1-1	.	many	TGTGCCAGCAGCTTAGCTGGGACAATGGCTTTCTTT	CASSLAGTMAFF
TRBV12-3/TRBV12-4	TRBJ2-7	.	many	TGTGCCAGCAGTTTCGAGCGCGCTAATTCCTACGAGCAGTACTTC	CASSFERANSYEQYF
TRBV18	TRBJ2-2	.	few	TGTGCCAGCTCAAGATGGGCGCACGGGGAGAACACCGGGGAGCTGTTTTTT	CASSRWAHGENTGELFF
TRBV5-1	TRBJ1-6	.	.	TGCGCCAGCAGCTTCAGACGCGGAGGTGGTTCACCCCTCCACTTT	CASSFRRGGGSPLHF
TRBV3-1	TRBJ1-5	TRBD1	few	TGTGCCAGCAGCCGAGACAGGGATTTTCAGCCCCAGCATTTT	CASSRDRDFQPQHF
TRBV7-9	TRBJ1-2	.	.	.	CASSSKGRAPYEQYFGPAGSYTF
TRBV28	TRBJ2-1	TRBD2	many	TGTGCCAGCAGTTTATCCGTAGCGGGAGTAAGTGAGCAGTTCTTC	CASSLSVAGVSEQFF
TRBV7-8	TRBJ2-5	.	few	TGTGCCAGCAGCGTCGACGGGGTAGAGACCCAGTACTTC	CASSVDGVETQYF
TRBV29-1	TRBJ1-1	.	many	TGCAGCGTTGTGTTGCAGGAGAACACTGAAGCTTTCTTT	CSVVLQENTEAFF
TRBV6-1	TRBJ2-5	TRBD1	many	TGTGCCAGCAGTGAAAATGCAGGGGGCGCGGAGACCCAGTACTTC	CASSENAGGAETQYF
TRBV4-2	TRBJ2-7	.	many	TGTGCCAGCAGCCAAGAAAGGACCTCCTACGAGCAGTACTTC	CASSQERTSYEQYF
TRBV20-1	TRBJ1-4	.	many	TGCAGTGCCGACAACAGGCCCGAAGATGAAAAACTGTTTTTT	CSADNRPEDEKLFF
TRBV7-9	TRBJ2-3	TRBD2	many	TGTGCCAGCAGCTTTTTCGCGAGCGGGAGGACCCCAGATACGCAGTATTTT	CASSFFASGRTPDTQYF
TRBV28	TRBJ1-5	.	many	TGTGCCAGCAGTTTGATCCATCAGCCCCAGCATTTT	CASSLIHQPQHF